The present T cell receptor (beta chain) was sequenced within a study of cytomegalovirus exposure and HLA in healthy donors. Study at large: Earlier work reported approximately 110 million unique TCR beta sequences from approximately 180 million T cells. General study results and limits: Most TCR sequences showed up rarely, but some public TCRs showed up in many donors. As a later analysis showed, a missense DCLRE1C variant was linked to trimming of TCR beta V- and J-genes. In a later analysis, several top co-occurrence clusters appeared linked to parvovirus B19, influenza, CMV and Epstein-Barr virus.

For this clone: Its antigen is as yet unknown.

Germline CDR1 and CDR2: SGHNT and YENEEA. V shed 3 bases and J shed 3 bases, with 5 bases lying between them. The CDR3 sequence is 12 residues long. Primers included in the PCR were 60 Vbeta and 13 Jbeta primers. The method was immunoSEQ multiplex PCR; TCRdb's version includes in-frame clones alone and lacks a portion of them. The sample holds 150,000 or so clones, 73% seen once. What was sequenced was PBMCs. The receptor was derived from a woman aged 18 to 35 in good health and CMV-seronegative. The rearrangement joins TRBV11-3 to TRBJ2-5; D is unresolved. The CDR3 nucleotides are TGTGCCAGCAGCTTCCGGGAAGAGACCCAGTACTTC. Its translation is CASSFREETQYF.